This TCR beta chain was identified in a study of cytomegalovirus exposure and HLA in healthy donors listed by TCRdb under 2017. About the investigation overall: According to an earlier analysis of around 600 of the donors, 150 million to 200 million T cells yielded roughly 110 million unique TCR beta sequences and about 300 Gb of sequence data. The study aimed to test whether cataloging public T cell receptors could reveal signatures of past pathogen exposure. All discovery cohort repertoires had been generated on a single sequencing platform. Donor age, sex, ethnicity and CMV serostatus were compiled together with the repertoire data. To decide whether each TCR beta V gene segment behaved as functional or pseudogenic, an earlier analysis of fewer than 750 of the donors relied on high-throughput TCR beta sequencing. The T cell repertoires of roughly 660 subjects were profiled by immunosequencing and related to cytomegalovirus serostatus. A later genetic analysis used genome-wide SNP genotypes for about three fifths of the roughly 700 donors, treating that subset as a discovery cohort. Rather than drawing on any new phenotypic data, the later analysis identified candidate immune exposures from TCR beta sequences and the way those sequences occurred across donors. Across about 370 genotyped donors of the cohort, an average of about 240,000 unique TCR beta nucleotide sequences per donor were sequenced, and approximately 19% of those sequences were non-productive. High-throughput TCR immunosequencing, statistical association of individual TCRs with disease status, and machine learning were combined to predict cytomegalovirus infection status. An early release that covered some 630 HLA-typed donors contained approximately 300 gigabases of sequencing data and some 87 million unique TCR sequences. Both class I and class II loci were covered by HLA typing, at four-digit resolution. A separate validation cohort of 90 to 150 different subjects was used in addition to the roughly 700-subject first cohort. The number of donors typed differed by locus, with about 629-630 for A, B, C, DRB1 and DQB1, more than 500 for DQA1, 606 for DPA1, and some 450 for DPB1. Of the approximately 400 genotyped donors, approximately 82% fell in the genetic ancestry cluster associated with self-reported Caucasian donors. A later analysis re-analyzed previously published TCR beta repertoires from roughly 690 donors and added high-resolution HLA genotyping to study TCR occurrence patterns. Several DR-DQ haplotypes were handled as single units for association and clustering because linkage in the cohort was strong.

The library came from the immunoSEQ multiplex PCR assay. For the multiplex PCR, a mixture combining 60 forward primers for TCR Vbeta segments and 13 reverse primers for TCR Jbeta segments was used. The CDR3 region of rearranged TCR beta genes was amplified from genomic DNA by a multiplex PCR assay. Amplified TCR beta libraries were sequenced as 87-base-pair reads on the Illumina HiSeq System. Turning to the authors' computational methods: Across the roughly 640 repertoires, a later analysis counted tens of millions of unique TCR beta chains, around 10 million of which were shared by at least two donors. To remove PCR and sequencing errors, raw reads were error-corrected and collapsed into unique sequences using a nearest-neighbor algorithm that merged closely related sequences. To assign V, D and J gene segments, CDR3 sequences were aligned to IMGT reference sequences. For a sequence to be retained, a match of at least six nucleotides to both a V gene segment and a J gene segment was required. Rearrangements were classified as productive when the CDR3 lacked stop codons and remained in frame with V and J, and all other rearrangements were classified as non-productive. CDR3 was defined by IMGT convention, running from the second conserved V-encoded cysteine to the conserved J-encoded phenylalanine. The earlier analysis of some 600 of the donors excluded sequences that lacked an unambiguous match to a single V gene segment. In an earlier analysis of 587 of the donors, V segments were called functional above 56.7% productive rearrangements and were called segregating when the between-donor standard deviation exceeded 5%. A statistical classification framework was built to diagnose cytomegalovirus status from the catalog of TCR beta chain sequences. In a later analysis, V and J genes were assigned by comparing TCR nucleotide sequences against IMGT/GENE-DB human TR gene sequences. The TCRdist pipeline was used in a later analysis to assign CDR3 sequences and most-parsimonious VDJ recombination scenarios. In a later analysis, every TCR beta chain was defined by the combination of its CDR3 amino acid sequence and its V-gene family, and reads without a unique V-gene family were dropped. To address suspected cross-contamination and a sequencing artifact, a later analysis removed 550 to 750 highly shared, low-generation-probability nucleotide sequences. For each public chain, a later analysis derived a clonal expansion index from normalized ranks of inferred template counts within each repertoire. Generation probabilities in a later analysis came from a VDJ recombination model fitted to out-of-frame rearrangements, and those results were checked against IGoR. A later analysis scored TCR-TCR, TCR-HLA and TCR-CMV co-occurrence with hypergeometric tests, applying a repertoire-size bias correction to TCR pairs. To estimate false discovery rates, a later analysis permuted the HLA or CMV assignments 20 times. In a later analysis, co-occurring TCRs were grouped using DBSCAN, with TCRdist sequence similarity added in when clustering inside HLA-allele-positive subsets. Co-occurrence clustering excluded repertoires with fewer than 30,000 or more than 120,000 public chains, plus five with anomalous nucleotide sharing. In TCRdb, the immuneACCESS table is reduced to in-frame sequences with V and J assigned. These tables do not hold every clone; where another copy was compared, an unresolved V gene accounts for under half, and the others remain unexplained. V and J calls and clone size follow that table, whereas D and trimming were derived from the DNA. This sample is represented by 170,000 or so clones; approximately 80% of them were singletons. Roughly 5.2% of the sample rests with the top ten.

The cohort consisted of some 730 healthy bone marrow donors. All cohort members were sampled while nominally healthy, although unrecorded immune exposures were likely present. The donor tested CMV seronegative, placing the donor among the 350 or so seronegative members of the cohort. Every donor gave a peripheral blood sample, and the peripheral blood mononuclear cells from that sample were used for TCR beta sequencing. Genomic DNA was extracted from the blood cell samples with the Qiagen DNeasy Blood Extraction Kit. Study-wide findings and limitations: A further reported finding was that TCR beta sequences accurately predicted the HLA-A and HLA-B alleles for most subjects in the first cohort. Because counts were too low, seventeen rarely observed V segments, including chromosome 9 orphons, were excluded from the earlier analysis of under 650 of the donors. In both the original and validation cohorts, the classifier was reported to diagnose cytomegalovirus status with high specificity and sensitivity. Most TCR sequences were observed very rarely across donors, whereas some public TCRs were present in many individuals. In a later genetic analysis, fewer N-insertions in productive TCRs were reported among donors in an Asian-associated ancestry cluster than the roughly 700-donor mean. Roughly uniform sequencing depth across donors was assumed in presence/absence analyses, although this assumption may not hold. When HLA alleles, especially DR and DQ, strongly co-occurred, attributing TCR associations to individual alleles was difficult. Some IMGT-functional V segments, including TRBV6-2 and TRBV6-3, could not be distinguished by the 87-base-pair reads and were therefore excluded. Only TCR beta chains were sequenced in this cohort, and the absence of alpha or paired-chain data limited detectable features. An association between a missense DCLRE1C variant and V-gene and J-gene trimming of TCR beta chains was found in a later genetic analysis and replicated in an independent cohort. For the cohort, immune exposure information was limited to CMV serostatus. A later analysis found that HLA-associated TCR beta chains were more clonally expanded and had lower generation probabilities than equally common non-associated chains. According to a later analysis, parvovirus B19, influenza, CMV and Epstein-Barr virus appeared linked to several top co-occurrence clusters. According to a later analysis, TCR association rates differed among HLA loci, with DRB1 alleles showing the most associated TCRs and HLA-C alleles showing the fewest. Most CMV-associated TCR beta chains appeared to be HLA-restricted in a later analysis, and the HLA associations seemed to be driven largely by CMV exposure. An earlier analysis of approximately 500 of the donors showed that most TCR beta V segments appeared in productive rearrangements either about 87% or about 30% of the time, which broadly matched IMGT annotations. A few of the identified cytomegalovirus-associated TCR beta chains were confirmed in vitro to be specific for cytomegalovirus antigens. Correlated functional status among segregating V segments might reflect linkage disequilibrium, but an unknown experimental factor could not be ruled out. A cluster of highly shared sequence variants was judged likely to be a technical artifact of the sequencing pipeline. Because HLA typing was unavailable for some donors at each locus, only the typed subset was used in association tests. At a false discovery rate of 0.05, a later analysis linked 16,000 or so TCR beta sequences to specific HLA alleles. The study listed approximately 150 TCR beta chains as associated with cytomegalovirus. According to the authors, the approach could potentially be generalized to other disease states and immunological phenotypes.

Worth noting for this clone: Its antigen is unknown. Nothing much larger sits one base from this clone, and base qualities are not available.

Trimming at the junction amounts to 6 bases on V and 2 bases on J, and the germline ends lie 11 bases apart. The CDR3 has 14 amino acids, counting the end cysteine and phenylalanine. The kept DNA is CDR3 alone, 42 bases in frame from the first base. Taken from the germline V gene (reference sequence), the CDR1 and CDR2 loops are SEHNR and FQNEAQ. The TCR was taken from a man between 18 and 29 years old in good health and CMV-seronegative. The sample was PBMCs. The sequence links TRBV7-9 to TRBJ1-3, with a tentative D gene TRBD1 over 5 matching bases. The DNA reads as follows: TGTGCCAGCAGTGCAGGGCCCCCTGGAAACACCATATATTTT. Its amino acids are CASSAGPPGNTIYF. With the portions outside the CDR3 filled from the reference TRBV7-9 and TRBJ1-3 genes, the complete variable region becomes DTGVSQNPRHKITKRGQNVTFRCDPISEHNRLYWYRQTLGQGPEFLTYFQNEAQLEKSRLLSDRFSAERPKGSFSTLEIQRTEQGDSAMYLCASSAGPPGNTIYFGEGSWLTVV.